Each of the 8 T cell receptor beta chains below was sequenced from the same sample in a study of patients and donors after allogeneic stem cell transplantation. TCRdb independently ran MiXCR on the RT-PCR reads; one entry per CDR3 protein. Among 900,000 to 1,000,000 distinct CDR3 sequences, about a sixth were seen once, and the ten largest hold approximately 5.9%. The source material was blood, either unsorted or a sorted T cell fraction (not recorded which). The receptors derive from a human donor who was either an allogeneic HSCT recipient or a stem cell or donor lymphocyte infusion donor (not recorded which). It is not recorded whose cells these are; they may come from a transplant donor.

This clonotype was seen only a few times. The J gene is TRBJ2-1, the V gene TRBV24-1; perhaps TRBD2 as D (6 bases). Germline lookup yields CDR1 KGHDR and CDR2 SFDVKD. The CDR3 spans 15 residues. V lost 5 bases and J 3 bases, leaving 13 bases between the germline ends. CDR3 DNA: TGTGCCACCAGTGGGGACTTTCCGCTCTACAATGAGCAGTTCTTC. It codes for CATSGDFPLYNEQFF.

The chain couples TRBV30 to TRBJ1-5; no clear D. CDR1 is GTSNPN, CDR2 SVGIG, per germline (reference sequence). V was trimmed by 5 bases and J by 3 bases, leaving 11 bases between them. The CDR3 sequence is 13 residues long. The CDR3 nucleotides read TGTGCCTGGTCCCCAGGCCCCAATCAGCCCCAGCATTTT. Protein: CAWSPGPNQPQHF.

This clonotype turned up a few times. This chain connects TRBV5-1 to TRBJ2-3, with D possibly being TRBD1 (5 bases). Germline V gene sequence: CDR1 SGHRS, CDR2 YFSETQ. Between the trimmed V and J ends, which lost 3 bases and 4 bases, there was a span of 9 bases. The CDR3 extends over 13 amino acids. The CDR3 bases are TGCGCCAGCAGCTCCGGACACGCAGATACGCAGTATTTT. It yields the protein CASSSGHADTQYF. The whole variable domain, filled in from reference TRBV5-1 and TRBJ2-3, reads KAGVTQTPRYLIKTRGQQVTLSCSPISGHRSVSWYQQTPGQGLQFLFEYFSETQRNKGNFPGRFSGRQFSNSRSEMNVSTLELGDSALYLCASSSGHADTQYFGPGTRLTVL.

The rearrangement uses TRBV5-6 and TRBJ1-3; TRBD1 matches at 8 bases. The J segment lost 10 bases and the V segment lost 3 bases, leaving 6 bases of the junction unmatched. The CDR3 totals 13 residues. Germline assignment: CDR1 SGHDT and CDR2 YYEEEE. In nucleotides, the CDR3 is TGTGCCAGCAGCTCCGACAGGGGAAGGACCATATATTTT. Translating it yields CASSSDRGRTIYF.

The rearrangement joins TRBV7-2 to TRBJ1-6; 9 bases map to TRBD1. Germline V gene sequence: CDR1 SGHTA, CDR2 FQGNSA. The CDR3 sequence is 15 residues long. V gave up 2 bases and J gave up 9 bases; unmatched junction bases: 5. CDR3 DNA sequence: TGTGCCAGCAGCTTATACAGGGGGCCGGGTTCACCCCTCCACTTT. As protein: CASSLYRGPGSPLHF.

The V and J genes are TRBV10-3 and TRBJ2-6; weak D call: TRBD2 (7 bases). The CDR3 has 18 residues. Trimming took off 4 bases at V and 2 bases at J, with 18 bases between the two ends. The germline V gene encodes CDR1 ENHRY and CDR2 SYGVKD. CDR3 sequence reads: CAISGIGDGGPGANVLTF. DNA of the CDR3: TGTGCCATCAGTGGTATAGGGGACGGGGGGCCTGGGGCCAACGTCCTGACTTTC.

This clonotype appeared a few times. The chain links TRBV12-3 or TRBV12-4 to TRBJ1-1; weak D call: TRBD1 (6 bases). The length of the CDR3 is 15 residues. V was shortened by 10 bases and J by 4 bases, with 22 bases between the two germline ends. The CDR3 nucleotides read TGTGCCACCGCCGTGGCGGGGGCTGGTGGCACTGAAGCTTTCTTT. It translates to CATAVAGAGGTEAFF.

This clonotype was counted a single time. This chain links TRBV5-1 with TRBJ1-2; D remains unclear. Between the trimmed V and J ends, which lost 3 bases and 1 base, there was a span of 10 bases. The CDR3 runs to 14 residues. Per germline, CDR1 SGHRS and CDR2 YFSETQ. For the CDR3, the DNA is TGCGCCAGCAGCTGGGATTCAATTAACTATGGCTACACCTTC. Its protein is CASSWDSINYGYTF.